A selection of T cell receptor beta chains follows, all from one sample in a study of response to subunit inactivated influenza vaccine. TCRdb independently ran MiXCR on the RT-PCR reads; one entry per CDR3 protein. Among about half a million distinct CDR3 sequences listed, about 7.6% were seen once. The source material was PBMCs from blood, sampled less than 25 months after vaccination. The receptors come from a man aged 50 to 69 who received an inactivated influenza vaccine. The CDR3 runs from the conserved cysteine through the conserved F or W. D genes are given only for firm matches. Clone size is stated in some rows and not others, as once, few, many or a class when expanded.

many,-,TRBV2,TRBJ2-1,TGTGCCAGCAGCGGGACCCGACGGGAGCAGTTCTTC,CASSGTRREQFF
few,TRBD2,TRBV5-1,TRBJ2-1,TGCGCCAGCAGCCACTTAGCGGGAGAGGGCAATGAGCAGTTCTTC,CASSHLAGEGNEQFF
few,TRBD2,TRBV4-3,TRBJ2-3,TGCGCCAGCAGCCGCCGGACTAGCGGAGGATCTCTTGGCACAGATACGCAGTATTTT,CASSRRTSGGSLGTDTQYF
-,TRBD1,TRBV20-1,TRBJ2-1,TGCTGTGCTATTGGGACAGGCTACAGCTCCTACAATGAGCAGTTCTTC,CCAIGTGYSSYNEQFF
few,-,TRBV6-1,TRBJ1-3,TGTGCCAGCAGTGAGACCGGGACGGTCGGAAACACCATATATTTT,CASSETGTVGNTIYF
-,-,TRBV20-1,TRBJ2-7,TGCAGTGCTTTCGACCGGTCCTCGGGGGGACACTACGAGCAGTACTTC,CSAFDRSSGGHYEQYF
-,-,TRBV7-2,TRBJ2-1,TGTGCCAGCAGCTTTGGGAGTAGCGGCTACAATGAGCAGTTCTTC,CASSFGSSGYNEQFF
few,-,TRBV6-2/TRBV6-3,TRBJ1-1,TGTGCCAGCAGCCCGCATGATAAACCGAACACTGAAGCTTTCTTT,CASSPHDKPNTEAFF
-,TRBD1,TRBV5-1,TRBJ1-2,TGCGCCAGCAGCTCAGGGACAGGAGGAAACTATGGCTACACCTTC,CASSSGTGGNYGYTF
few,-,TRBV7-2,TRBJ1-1,TGTGCCAGCAGCTTAAGGTTAACTGAAGCTTTCTTT,CASSLRLTEAFF
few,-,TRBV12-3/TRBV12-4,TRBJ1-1,TGTGCCAGCAGTCCCACTCCAACTTCTATTTGGGCTTTCTTT,CASSPTPTSIWAFF
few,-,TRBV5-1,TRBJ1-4,TGCGCCAGCAGCCAAGGGGGTATAGATGAAAAACTGTTTTTT,CASSQGGIDEKLFF
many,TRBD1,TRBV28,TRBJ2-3,TGTGCCAGCACGAAGGGAACTGGACAGGACACAGATACGCAGTATTTT,CASTKGTGQDTDTQYF
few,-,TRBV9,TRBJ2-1,TGTGCCAGCACGGCGGGCGGGGGCCCTTACAATGAGCAGTTCTTC,CASTAGGGPYNEQFF
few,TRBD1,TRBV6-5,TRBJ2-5,TGTGCCAGCAGTTACACCGGGACAGACCAAGAGACCCAGTACTTC,CASSYTGTDQETQYF
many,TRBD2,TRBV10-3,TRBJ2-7,TGTGCCATCAATGGACAGGGACTAGCGGGAGACGAGCAGTACTTC,CAINGQGLAGDEQYF
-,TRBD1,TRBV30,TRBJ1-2,TGTGCCTGGGACAGGGTGCTTAACTATGGCTACACCTTC,CAWDRVLNYGYTF
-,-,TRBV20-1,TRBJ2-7,TGCAGTGCCCAAAGGGGGTACGAGCAGTACTTC,CSAQRGYEQYF
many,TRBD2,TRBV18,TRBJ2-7,TGTGCCAGCTCACCTGGACTAGCGGCCTCCTACGAGCAGTACTTC,CASSPGLAASYEQYF